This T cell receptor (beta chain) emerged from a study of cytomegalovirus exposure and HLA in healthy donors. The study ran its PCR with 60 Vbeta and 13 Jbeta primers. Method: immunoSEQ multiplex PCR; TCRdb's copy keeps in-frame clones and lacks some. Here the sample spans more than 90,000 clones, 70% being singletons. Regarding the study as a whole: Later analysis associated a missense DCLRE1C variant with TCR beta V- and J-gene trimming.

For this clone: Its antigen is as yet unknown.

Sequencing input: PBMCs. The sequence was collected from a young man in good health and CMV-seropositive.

The DNA for the CDR3 is TGTGCCAGCAGCTTCGGACTAGCGGGCACAGATACGCAGTATTTT. Translating gives CASSFGLAGTDTQYF. The genes are TRBV7-2 and TRBJ2-3, with 10 bases that match TRBD2. V was pared by 3 bases and J by 1 base, with 1 base of the junction left unmatched. Germline CDR1 is SGHTA and CDR2 is FQGNSA. This CDR3 is built from 15 residues.